This T cell receptor beta chain derives from a study of shared clonotypes between healthy human individuals. CDR1 SGHVS and CDR2 FNYEAQ come from the germline V gene. Trimming removed 1 base from V and 7 bases from J, with 8 bases in between. This CDR3 spans 12 amino acids. Points from the study as a whole: The four-donor shared clonotypes exceeded non-shared clonotypes in generation probability, with non-shared ones scoring lower.

CD45RO-negative, CCR7-selected cells formed the naive CD8 fraction, which excluded terminally differentiated effector memory CD45RA+ cells. A remark on this clone: Antigen: not known. The same CDR3 can be traced to other DNA sequences in this sample.

Profiling relied on immunoSEQ multiplex PCR, and the TCRdb table lists in-frame clones only, not all of them. This sample yields nearly 2 million clones, of which roughly 95% are seen a single time; 0.95% to 1.5% belongs to the top ten. The clonotype was recovered from a young man in good health. The sample consisted of naive CD8+ T cells sorted from blood. The V call is TRBV7-6, the J call TRBJ2-7; D perhaps matches TRBD1 (6 bases). Written as DNA, the CDR3 is TGTGCCAGCAGCTTAGGAGGGGGTGAGCAGTACTTC. It codes for CASSLGGGEQYF.